Presented here are 5 T cell receptor beta chains from one specimen sequenced in a study of technical replicates of blood from a few donors. The protocol was immunoSEQ multiplex PCR, while the TCRdb copy is restricted to in-frame clones and leaves out a portion. The data hold 65,000 to 95,000 clones, with 95% to 98% observed a single time. Sample: T cells isolated from PBMCs. These receptors came from a human donor in good health.

This clone occurred once. This chain connects TRBV2 to TRBJ2-7; possibly TRBD2 for D (6 bases). The V gene's germline CDR1 is SNHLY and CDR2 FYNNEI. The CDR3 loop spans 14 amino acids. The V end lost 6 bases, the J end lost 4 bases, and 16 bases lay between the germline ends. As DNA, the CDR3 is TGTGCCAGCAGGGAGGGTCTAAGTCGGTACGAGCAGTACTTC. Translation: CASREGLSRYEQYF.

The chain joins TRBV7-6 to TRBJ2-7; D is unclear. V shed 2 bases and J shed 0 bases, with 8 bases lying between them. Germline loops: CDR1 SGHVS, CDR2 FNYEAQ. The CDR3 sequence is 14 residues long. CDR3 loop: CASSLSDSSYEQYF. CDR3 bases: TGTGCCAGCAGCTTAAGTGACTCCTCCTACGAGCAGTACTTC.

This clone appeared once. The chain couples TRBV27 to TRBJ2-7; weak D call: TRBD2 (6 bases). The CDR3 extends over 16 amino acids. V lost 1 base to trimming and J lost 2 bases, with 15 bases between them. Germline V gives CDR1 MNHEY, CDR2 SMNVEV (reference sequence). This CDR3 reads CASSLWLGGKPYEQYF. The CDR3 region has the DNA TGTGCCAGCAGTTTATGGTTGGGGGGAAAGCCCTACGAGCAGTACTTC.

The chain couples TRBV27 to TRBJ1-3; D gene unclear. Trimming left V 5 bases short and J 3 bases short, with 11 bases between. The CDR3 is 14 amino acids. Per the germline V gene, CDR1 is MNHEY and CDR2 is SMNVEV (reference sequence). The CDR3 sequence is CASSLLRGGNTIYF. In DNA, the CDR3 is TGTGCCAGCAGTCTACTTCGTGGTGGAAACACCATATATTTT.

The CDR3 DNA follows: TGTGCCAGCAGTTCCCCTTATTGGGGACAGGGGGCAATTGGAGAGACCCAGTACTTC. Residues: CASSSPYWGQGAIGETQYF. The chain recombines TRBV28 with TRBJ2-5, with 12 bases lining up with TRBD1. The CDR3 covers 19 residues. The J segment lost 4 bases and the V segment lost 4 bases, leaving 16 bases of the junction unmatched. CDR1 is MDHEN and CDR2 is SYDVKM in the germline V gene.